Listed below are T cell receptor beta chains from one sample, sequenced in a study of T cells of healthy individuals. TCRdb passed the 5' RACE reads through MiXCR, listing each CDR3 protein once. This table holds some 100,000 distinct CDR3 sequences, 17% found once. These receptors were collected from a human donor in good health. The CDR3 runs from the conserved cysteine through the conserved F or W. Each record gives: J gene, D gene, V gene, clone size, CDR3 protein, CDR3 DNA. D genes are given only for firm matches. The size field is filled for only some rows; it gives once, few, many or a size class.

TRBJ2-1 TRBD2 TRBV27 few CASSLLASGGQGNEQFF TGTGCCAGCAGTTTATTGGCTAGCGGGGGGCAGGGGAATGAGCAGTTCTTC
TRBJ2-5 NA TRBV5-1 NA CASSLGVQETQYF TGCGCCAGCAGCTTGGGAGTCCAAGAGACCCAGTACTTC
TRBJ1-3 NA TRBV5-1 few CASSLQWGSGNTIYF TGCGCCAGCAGCTTGCAGTGGGGCTCTGGAAACACCATATATTTT
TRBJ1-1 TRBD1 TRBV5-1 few CASSLSGTVNTEAFF TGCGCCAGCAGCTTGAGCGGGACAGTGAACACTGAAGCTTTCTTT
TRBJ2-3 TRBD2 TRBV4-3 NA CASSQSPTSGRGDTQYF TGCGCCAGCAGCCAATCCCCGACTAGCGGGAGGGGAGATACGCAGTATTTT
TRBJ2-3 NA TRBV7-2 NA CASSLLVGSTDTQYF TGTGCCAGCAGCTTGCTCGTGGGTAGCACAGATACGCAGTATTTT
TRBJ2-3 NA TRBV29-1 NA CSVSAGARTDTQYF TGCAGCGTATCCGCAGGGGCCCGCACAGATACGCAGTATTTT
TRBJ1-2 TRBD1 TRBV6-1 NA CASSPFVGGAGGYTF TGTGCCAGCAGTCCCTTTGTAGGGGGCGCCGGTGGCTACACCTTC
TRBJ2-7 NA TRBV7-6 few CASSSGQGTAEQYF TGTGCCAGCAGCTCCGGGCAGGGGACGGCCGAGCAGTACTTC
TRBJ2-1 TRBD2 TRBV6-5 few CASSYSGLAFEQFF TGTGCCAGCAGTTACTCGGGACTAGCGTTTGAGCAGTTCTTC
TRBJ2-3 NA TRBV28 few CASSFNGGHTDTQYF TGTGCCAGCAGTTTTAACGGGGGGCACACAGATACGCAGTATTTT
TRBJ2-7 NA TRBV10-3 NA CAISDRLGEQYF TGTGCCATCAGTGACAGGTTAGGCGAGCAGTACTTC
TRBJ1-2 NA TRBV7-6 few CASSLVDRSSNYGYTF TGTGCCAGCAGCTTAGTGGATAGGAGTTCTAACTATGGCTACACCTTC
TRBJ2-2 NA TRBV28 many CASSRGGELFF TGTGCCAGCAGCCGAGGCGGGGAGCTGTTTTTT
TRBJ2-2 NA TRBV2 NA CASSEDESPGELFF TGTGCCAGCAGTGAGGACGAAAGCCCCGGGGAGCTGTTTTTT
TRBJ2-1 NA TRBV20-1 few CSARTSKYNEQFF TGCAGTGCTAGAACTAGCAAGTACAATGAGCAGTTCTTC
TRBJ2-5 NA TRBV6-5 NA CASSYGGTQYF TGTGCCAGCAGTTACGGGGGGACCCAGTACTTC
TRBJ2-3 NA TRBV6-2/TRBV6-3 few CASGEYTDTQYF TGTGCCAGCGGGGAATACACAGATACGCAGTATTTT
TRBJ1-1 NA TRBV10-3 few CAISGPGATEAFF TGTGCCATCAGTGGTCCGGGGGCCACTGAAGCTTTCTTT
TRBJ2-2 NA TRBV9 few CASSVAGAENTGELFF TGTGCCAGCAGCGTAGCAGGGGCTGAGAACACCGGGGAGCTGTTTTTT
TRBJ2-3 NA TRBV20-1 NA CSASRGGLGDTQYF TGCAGTGCTAGTCGCGGCGGGCTGGGGGATACGCAGTATTTT
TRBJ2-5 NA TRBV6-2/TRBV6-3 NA CASRNREQETQYF TGTGCCAGCAGGAACAGGGAACAAGAGACCCAGTACTTC
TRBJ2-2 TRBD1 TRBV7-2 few CASSSTGGTGELFF TGTGCCAGCAGCTCGACAGGGGGCACCGGGGAGCTGTTTTTT
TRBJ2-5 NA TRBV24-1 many CATSAVNQETQYF TGTGCCACCAGTGCGGTAAACCAAGAGACCCAGTACTTC
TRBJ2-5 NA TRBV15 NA CATNTGRETQYF TGTGCCACCAATACAGGGAGGGAGACCCAGTACTTC
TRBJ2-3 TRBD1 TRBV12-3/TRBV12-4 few CASSSGTDTDTQYF TGTGCCAGCAGTTCCGGGACAGACACAGATACGCAGTATTTT
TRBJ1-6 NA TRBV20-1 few CSARDLTGPDGSPLHF TGCAGTGCTAGAGATCTGACAGGTCCTGATGGTTCACCCCTCCACTTT
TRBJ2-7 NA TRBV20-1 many CSADRGVGEQYF TGCAGTGCTGACAGAGGGGTGGGCGAGCAGTACTTC
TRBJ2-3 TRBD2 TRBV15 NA CATSRDPALAGLSGDTQYF TGTGCCACCAGCAGAGATCCAGCGCTAGCGGGCCTCTCTGGGGATACGCAGTATTTT
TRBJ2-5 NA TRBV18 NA CASSQSGTLKETQYF TGTGCCAGCTCCCAATCCGGGACATTAAAAGAGACCCAGTACTTC
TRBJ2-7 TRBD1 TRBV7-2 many CASSLGGPTGDTYEQYF TGTGCCAGCAGCCTAGGGGGACCGACAGGGGATACCTACGAGCAGTACTTC
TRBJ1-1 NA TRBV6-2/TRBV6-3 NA CANSSQVQNTEAFF TGTGCCAACAGTTCGCAAGTACAGAACACTGAAGCTTTCTTT
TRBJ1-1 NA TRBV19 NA CASRVRDTNTEAFF TGTGCCAGTAGAGTCCGGGACACCAACACTGAAGCTTTCTTT